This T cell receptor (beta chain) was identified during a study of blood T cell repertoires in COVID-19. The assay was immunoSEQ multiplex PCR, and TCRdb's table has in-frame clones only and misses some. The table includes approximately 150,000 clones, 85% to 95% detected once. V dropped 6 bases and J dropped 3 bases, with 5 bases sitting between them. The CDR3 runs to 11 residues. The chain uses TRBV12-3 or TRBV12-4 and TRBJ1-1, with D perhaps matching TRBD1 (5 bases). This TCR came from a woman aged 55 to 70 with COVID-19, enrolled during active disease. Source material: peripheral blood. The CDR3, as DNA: TGTGCCAGCAGACAGGACACTGAAGCTTTCTTT. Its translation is CASRQDTEAFF.